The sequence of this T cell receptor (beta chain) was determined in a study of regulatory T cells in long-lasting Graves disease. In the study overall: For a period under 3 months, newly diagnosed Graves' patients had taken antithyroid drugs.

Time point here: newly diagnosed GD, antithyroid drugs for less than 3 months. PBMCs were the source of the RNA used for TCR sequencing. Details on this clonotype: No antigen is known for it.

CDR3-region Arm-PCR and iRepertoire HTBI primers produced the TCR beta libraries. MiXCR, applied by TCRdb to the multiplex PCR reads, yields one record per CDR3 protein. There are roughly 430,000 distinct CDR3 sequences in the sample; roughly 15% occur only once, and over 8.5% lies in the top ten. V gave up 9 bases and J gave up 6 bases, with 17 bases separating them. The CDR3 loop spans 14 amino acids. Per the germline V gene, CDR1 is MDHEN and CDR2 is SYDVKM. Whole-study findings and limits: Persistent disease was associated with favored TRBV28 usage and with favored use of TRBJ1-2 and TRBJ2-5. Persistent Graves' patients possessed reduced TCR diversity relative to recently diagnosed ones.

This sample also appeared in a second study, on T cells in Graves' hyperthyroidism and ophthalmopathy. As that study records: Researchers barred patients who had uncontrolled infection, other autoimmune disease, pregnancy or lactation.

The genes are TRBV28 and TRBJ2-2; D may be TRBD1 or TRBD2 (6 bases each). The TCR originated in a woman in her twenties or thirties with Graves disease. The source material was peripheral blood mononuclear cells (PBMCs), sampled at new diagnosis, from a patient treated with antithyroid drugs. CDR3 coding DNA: TGTGCCAGTCGACAAGGGGGGAGGTCCGGGGAGCTGTTTTTT. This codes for CASRQGGRSGELFF.